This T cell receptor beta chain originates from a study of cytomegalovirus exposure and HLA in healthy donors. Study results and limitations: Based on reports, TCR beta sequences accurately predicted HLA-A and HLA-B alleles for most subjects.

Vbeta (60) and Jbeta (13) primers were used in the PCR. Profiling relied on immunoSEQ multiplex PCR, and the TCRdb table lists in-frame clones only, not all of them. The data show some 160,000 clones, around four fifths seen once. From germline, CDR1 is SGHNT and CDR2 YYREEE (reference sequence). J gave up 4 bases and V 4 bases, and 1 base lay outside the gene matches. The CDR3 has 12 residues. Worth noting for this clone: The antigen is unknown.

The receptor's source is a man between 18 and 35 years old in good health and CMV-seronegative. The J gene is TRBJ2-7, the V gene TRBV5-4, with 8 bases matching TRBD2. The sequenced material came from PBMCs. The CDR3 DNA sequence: TGTGCCAGCAGCGCGGGGGGTTACGAGCAGTACTTC. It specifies CASSAGGYEQYF.